Sequencing of this T cell receptor beta chain was carried out in a study of chemoradiotherapy in HPV16-positive cancers. Findings of the study overall: Candidate HPV-specific clones and E7-related TCR motifs grew in tumor during treatment.

Germline CDR1 reads MNHEY; CDR2 reads SMNVEV (reference sequence). Deletions cut 2 bases from V and 0 bases from J, with 18 bases between. The CDR3 length is 18 residues. As for this clone: Its specificity is not known.

The data were produced by immunoSEQ multiplex PCR, yet TCRdb's version contains in-frame clones alone and is incomplete. The profile shows 15,000 or so clones, approximately 77% of them singletons. The sequence was obtained from a human donor with HPV-associated anogenital cancer. The chain links TRBV27 to TRBJ2-3, with D perhaps TRBD2 (6 bases). The specimen was obtained from a patient who underwent chemoradiotherapy. CDR3 protein: CASSLIRGNLISTDTQYF. The CDR3 nucleotides read TGTGCCAGCAGTTTAATTCGGGGGAACCTAATAAGCACAGATACGCAGTATTTT.